This is a list of T cell receptor beta chains from one sample in a study of T cell responses to AZD1222 COVID-19 vaccine. Only in-frame clones appear in the TCRdb table, and some are missing; sequencing was by immunoSEQ multiplex PCR. The sample includes tens of thousands of clones, over 60% of them seen just once. The material was peripheral blood, obtained 28 days after the second dose of the MenACWY control vaccine. The receptors were gathered from an adult who received the MenACWY meningococcal vaccine as a control. Both conserved end residues are part of each CDR3. Fields, in order: V gene, D gene, clone size, J gene, CDR3 DNA, CDR3 protein. D genes are given only for firm matches. Not all rows give a size; the values are once, few, many and, for expanded clones, a class.

>TRBV7-2|TRBD1|NA|TRBJ1-2
TGTGCCAGCAGCAAGACAGGGGCAGTAGGCTACACCTTC
CASSKTGAVGYTF
>TRBV11-2|TRBD1|NA|TRBJ1-3
TGTGCCAGCAGCTACGGGACAGGGGGCATTGTAAACACCATATATTTT
CASSYGTGGIVNTIYF
>TRBV28|NA|NA|TRBJ1-2
TGTGCCAGCGATGGCGGGGTCGGCCGGACGGACACTTATGGCTACACCTTC
CASDGGVGRTDTYGYTF
>TRBV4-2|NA|NA|TRBJ2-3
TGTGCCAGCAGCCAAGGGGTGTCAGCGAGCACAGATACGCAGTATTTT
CASSQGVSASTDTQYF
>TRBV6-5|NA|few|TRBJ2-1
TGTGCCAGCAGCCGGGGGGCAATGGGGAATGAGCAGTTCTTC
CASSRGAMGNEQFF
>TRBV7-9|NA|NA|TRBJ2-7
TGTGCCAGCAGCTTAGCGGGGGGCTACGAGCAGTACTTC
CASSLAGGYEQYF
>TRBV19|TRBD2|NA|TRBJ2-5
TGTGCCAGTAGTGGGGGAGGGCGAGAGACCCAGTACTTC
CASSGGGRETQYF
>TRBV2|NA|NA|TRBJ2-5
TGTGCCAGCACGGGAGACCAGATGGAGACCCAGTACTTC
CASTGDQMETQYF
>TRBV18|TRBD1|once|TRBJ1-4
TGTGCCAGCTCACCAAGGGACAGGGGGCACGGTGAAAAACTGTTTTTT
CASSPRDRGHGEKLFF
>TRBV6-5|TRBD2|NA|TRBJ2-1
TGTGCCAGCAGTTACCTAGCGGGGGAATACAATGAGCAGTTCTTC
CASSYLAGEYNEQFF
>TRBV30|TRBD1|once|TRBJ2-7
TGTGCCTGGAGTTGGACAGGGGGTTCCTACGAGCAGTACTTC
CAWSWTGGSYEQYF
>TRBV9|TRBD2|NA|TRBJ2-5
TGTGCCAGCAGCGTCGGACTAGCCCAAGAGACCCAGTACTTC
CASSVGLAQETQYF
>TRBV2|TRBD2|NA|TRBJ2-3
TGTGCCAGCGCGGACGGGAGGGGAACAGATACGCAGTATTTT
CASADGRGTDTQYF
>TRBV7-8|NA|NA|TRBJ2-2
TGTGCCAGCAGCTTAGATAAGACAGGCGTTCCCACCGGGGAGCTGTTTTTT
CASSLDKTGVPTGELFF
>TRBV19|NA|once|TRBJ1-3
TGTGCCAGTAACTTCAGGGCCGGCTCTGGAAACACCATATATTTT
CASNFRAGSGNTIYF
>TRBV7-2|NA|NA|TRBJ2-7
TGTGCCAGCAGCCCCCGGCCTAGCTCCTACGAGCAGTACTTC
CASSPRPSSYEQYF
>TRBV11-2|NA|few|TRBJ1-6
TGTGCCAGCAGCCTCGCCACGAGGTCACCCCTCCACTTT
CASSLATRSPLHF
>TRBV5-1|NA|once|TRBJ2-3
TGCGCCAGCAGCTCCCGACAGGCCTCCAACACAGATACGCAGTATTTT
CASSSRQASNTDTQYF
>TRBV7-6|NA|NA|TRBJ1-6
TGTGCCAGCAGCCCACTCGAGAATTCACCCCTCCACTTT
CASSPLENSPLHF
>TRBV5-1|NA|NA|TRBJ2-1
TGCGCCAGCAGCTTGGACAGAAACAATGAGCAGTTCTTC
CASSLDRNNEQFF
>TRBV6-5|TRBD1|many|TRBJ1-2
TGTGCCAGCACCCGACAGGGGGGGAGTGGTGGCTACACCTTC
CASTRQGGSGGYTF
>TRBV29-1|TRBD2|few|TRBJ2-1
TGCAGCGTAAGAGGCGGGAGAAATGAGCAGTTCTTC
CSVRGGRNEQFF
>TRBV5-6|NA|many|TRBJ2-1
TGTGCCAGCAGCTGGGGTTCTGGGGGTGAGCAGTTCTTC
CASSWGSGGEQFF